This T cell receptor beta chain emerged from a study of cytomegalovirus exposure and HLA in healthy donors. V was shortened by 3 bases and J by 0 bases, with 14 bases between the two germline ends. CDR1 and CDR2 from the germline V gene are MNHEY and SVGAGI. The CDR3 has 16 amino acids. Researchers ran the PCR with 60 Vbeta and 13 Jbeta primers. Sequencing used immunoSEQ multiplex PCR; TCRdb keeps in-frame clones, though not all of them. The table records more than 250,000 clones, approximately 90% of them present only once. The J gene is TRBJ1-1, the V gene TRBV6-5; maybe TRBD1 (5 bases). The specimen sequenced was PBMCs. The TCR was taken from a woman aged 18-29 years in good health and CMV-seronegative. The CDR3 reads CASSYRAGLMNTEAFF. The CDR3 nucleotides are TGTGCCAGCAGTTATCGGGCAGGGCTTATGAACACTGAAGCTTTCTTT.